The 22 T cell receptor beta chains presented below share a single source sample, sequenced in a study of PD-1 blockade in classical Hodgkin lymphoma. Every patient had relapsed following autologous stem cell transplantation, and cohorts differed in brentuximab vedotin exposure. Libraries were prepared by immunoSEQ multiplex PCR; TCRdb keeps only in-frame clonotypes and omits some of them. The sample holds 95,000 to 100,000 clones, around nine tenths seen once. The sequencing used peripheral blood mononuclear cells (PBMCs), collected before the second cycle of nivolumab. These receptors were taken from a human donor with classical Hodgkin lymphoma.

The chain recombines TRBV30 with TRBJ1-6; maybe TRBD1 (6 bases). Trimming pared 7 bases from V and 0 bases from J, leaving 13 bases between. The V gene's germline CDR1 is GTSNPN and CDR2 SVGIG (reference sequence). There are 15 residues in the CDR3. Written as DNA, the CDR3 is TGTGCCTTTCGGACAGAGAGCTCCTATAATTCACCCCTCCACTTT. Translation gives CAFRTESSYNSPLHF. The full variable domain, its missing parts supplied by reference TRBV30 and TRBJ1-6, is SQTIHQWPATLVQPVGSPLSLECTVEGTSNPNLYWYRQAAGRGLQLLFYSVGIGQISSEVPQNLSASRPQDRQFILSSKKLLLSDSGFYLCAFRTESSYNSPLHFGNGTRLTVT.

The rearrangement uses TRBV19 and TRBJ1-1; D is ambiguous. CDR1 and CDR2 from the germline V gene are LNHDA and SQIVND (reference sequence). The CDR3 is 15 residues long. V was pared by 4 bases and J by 0 bases, with 12 bases between. The chain's CDR3 is CASSKLHTLNTEAFF. CDR3 in DNA: TGTGCCAGTAGTAAACTGCACACCTTGAACACTGAAGCTTTCTTT.

The chain carries TRBV4-2 and TRBJ2-1; 11 bases are a match to TRBD2. J lost 7 bases, V lost 4 bases, and 6 bases had no gene match. CDR3 length equals 15 residues. From germline, CDR1 is LGHNA and CDR2 YNFKEQ. DNA of the CDR3: TGTGCCAGCAGCCCGACTAGCGGGGTTGGGAATGAGCAGTTCTTC. Translated, it gives CASSPTSGVGNEQFF.

The chain recombines TRBV5-1 with TRBJ1-4; TRBD1 might be the D (5 bases). Germline-derived CDR1 and CDR2 are SGHRS and YFSETQ. Deletions cut 4 bases from V and 7 bases from J, with 17 bases between. CDR3 length: 15 amino acids. The CDR3 sequence: CASSPTRGTGEKLFF. The CDR3 DNA reads as TGCGCCAGCAGCCCGACGAGGGGTACGGGTGAAAAACTGTTTTTT.

The chain joins TRBV27 to TRBJ2-1; D ambiguous. In germline, CDR1 is MNHEY, CDR2 SMNVEV (reference sequence). The CDR3 loop spans 13 amino acids. V lost 2 bases and J lost 0, with 2 bases in between. The CDR3 reads CASSLSSYNEQFF. As DNA, the CDR3 is TGTGCCAGCAGTTTAAGCTCCTACAATGAGCAGTTCTTC.

V usage is TRBV2 and J usage is TRBJ2-7, with a weak D call TRBD1 (5 bases). This CDR3 is 12 amino acids long. Deletions cut 4 bases from V and 4 bases from J, with 8 bases between. Germline V gene data show CDR1 as SNHLY and CDR2 as FYNNEI. The CDR3 loop is CASSGAGYEQYF. DNA for the CDR3: TGTGCCAGCAGTGGGGCAGGGTACGAGCAGTACTTC. The full variable domain, in which reference TRBV2 and TRBJ2-7 provide the parts outside the CDR3, is EPEVTQTPSHQVTQMGQEVILRCVPISNHLYFYWYRQILGQKVEFLVSFYNNEISEKSEIFDDQFSVERPDGSNFTLKIRSTKLEDSAMYFCASSGAGYEQYFGPGTRLTVT.

In the case of this clone: The junction and the germline gene differ at one end; a read error may be behind it. The identical CDR3 is also encoded by other nucleotide sequences in the sample. The chain is built from TRBV5-3 and TRBJ2-7; D gene unclear. Being an ORF, TRBV5-3 has a function that is uncertain. The CDR3 contains 12 residues. In DNA, the CDR3 is TGTGCCAGAAGCTTGGCGGAAACCGAGCAGTACTTT. It yields the protein CARSLAETEQYF.

V is TRBV10-3 and J is TRBJ2-5; no clear D gene. The V gene lost 0 bases and the J gene lost 4 bases, with 3 bases spanning the gap. The CDR3 has 12 amino acids. Germline loops: CDR1 ENHRY, CDR2 SYGVKD. CDR3 bases: TGTGCCATCAGTGAGTCAGGAGAGACCCAGTACTTC. This translates into CAISESGETQYF.

This chain connects TRBV6-5 to TRBJ1-1; possible D gene TRBD1, 6 bases. This CDR3 has 12 amino acids. Germline-derived CDR1 and CDR2 are MNHEY and SVGAGI. Trimming removed 8 bases at V and 4 bases at J, with 11 bases between. As DNA, the CDR3 is TGTGCCAGCGGCAGGGGCGGCACTGAAGCTTTCTTT. It is translated as CASGRGGTEAFF.

The count of this clone is one. The chain links TRBV15 to TRBJ2-7; D may be TRBD1 or TRBD2 (5 bases each). CDR1 and CDR2 from the germline V gene are LNHNV and YYDKDF (reference sequence). The CDR3 spans 15 residues. Between the trimmed V and J ends, which lost 0 bases and 4 bases, there was a span of 13 bases. CDR3 in amino acids: CATSRDRDGRYEQYF. DNA of the CDR3: TGTGCCACCAGCAGAGATAGGGACGGAAGATACGAGCAGTACTTC. Filled out from reference TRBV15 and TRBJ2-7, the complete variable domain reads DAMVIQNPRYQVTQFGKPVTLSCSQTLNHNVMYWYQQKSSQAPKLLFHYYDKDFNNEADTPDNFQSRRPNTSFCFLDIRSPGLGDTAMYLCATSRDRDGRYEQYFGPGTRLTVT.

The CDR3: CATSRGGTDPSYEQYF. CDR3 nucleotides: TGTGCCACCAGCAGAGGAGGGACGGACCCTTCCTACGAGCAGTACTTC. J is TRBJ2-7 and V is TRBV15, with D perhaps TRBD1 or TRBD2 (5 bases each). This CDR3 has 16 residues. Germline CDR1 reads LNHNV; CDR2 reads YYDKDF (reference sequence). V lost 1 base and J lost 1, with 14 bases in between.

The genes are TRBV12-5 and TRBJ2-2; TRBD2 matches 11 bases. V trimming: 4 bases; J trimming: 5 bases; junction bases outside the gene matches: 3. Germline lookup yields CDR1 LGHNT and CDR2 FRNRAP. CDR3 length: 15 residues. Here the CDR3 reads CASGSVAGGTGELFF. CDR3 sequence (DNA): TGTGCTAGTGGTTCCGTAGCGGGGGGGACCGGGGAGCTGTTTTTT.

The J gene is TRBJ2-1, the V gene TRBV30; no reliable D call. CDR3 length: 11 amino acids. Germline loops: CDR1 GTSNPN, CDR2 SVGIG (reference sequence). V lost 4 bases, J lost 4 bases, and 5 bases lay in between. The CDR3 sequence is CAWTHYNEQFF. CDR3 sequence (DNA): TGTGCCTGGACACATTACAATGAGCAGTTCTTC.

Only a few counts were recorded for this clone. The V and J genes are TRBV19 and TRBJ1-1; 8 bases fit TRBD1. Germline CDR1 is LNHDA and CDR2 is SQIVND (reference sequence). This CDR3 region has 12 residues. Here the CDR3 DNA reads TGTGCGACGCAGGGGGCAAGGACTGAAGCTTTCTTT. This sequence encodes CATQGARTEAFF. The full variable domain, with the rest looked up from reference TRBV19 and TRBJ1-1, is DGGITQSPKYLFRKEGQNVTLSCEQNLNHDAMYWYRQDPGQGLRLIYYSQIVNDFQKGDIAEGYSVSREKKESFPLTVTSAQKNPTAFYLCATQGARTEAFFGQGTRLTVV.

This clone was detected only once. This rearrangement joins TRBV7-6 to TRBJ2-7; D is perhaps TRBD2 (5 bases). From germline, CDR1 is SGHVS and CDR2 FNYEAQ. This CDR3 spans 16 amino acids. V was shortened by 0 bases and J by 0 bases, with 12 bases between the two germline ends. CDR3 amino acids: CASSLAGEVSSYEQYF. CDR3 sequence (DNA): TGTGCCAGCAGCTTAGCCGGGGAAGTCAGCTCCTACGAGCAGTACTTC.

This chain joins TRBV4-3 and TRBJ1-4, with TRBD1 as a possible D gene (5 bases). The germline gives CDR1 LGHNA, CDR2 YSLEER. With 4 bases removed from V and 4 bases from J, the gap between germline ends came to 13 bases. CDR3 length: 15 residues. The CDR3 nucleotides read TGCGCCAGCAGCCGTTCGGGGCAGATTAATGAAAAACTGTTTTTT. This encodes CASSRSGQINEKLFF.

This chain uses TRBV27 with TRBJ1-1, with TRBD1 matching 11 bases. This CDR3 has 14 residues. With V trimmed by 5 bases and J by 7 bases, 6 bases remained unmatched. Per the germline V gene, CDR1 is MNHEY and CDR2 is SMNVEV (reference sequence). CDR3 residues: CASSDGTGGNEAFF. The CDR3, as DNA: TGTGCCAGCAGTGACGGGACAGGGGGGAATGAAGCTTTCTTT.

The chain joins TRBV27 to TRBJ2-1, with D unclear. The V end lost 3 bases, the J end lost 4 bases, and 7 bases lay between the germline ends. Germline loops: CDR1 MNHEY, CDR2 SMNVEV (reference sequence). The CDR3 loop spans 13 amino acids. CDR3: CASSFDTYNEQFF. In nucleotides, the CDR3 is TGTGCCAGCAGTTTCGACACGTACAATGAGCAGTTCTTC.

This clone was counted a few times. V gene TRBV7-2 combines with J gene TRBJ1-6; D is perhaps TRBD1 (5 bases). The ends were cut back, 4 bases at V and 7 bases at J, with 17 bases in the middle. Germline loops: CDR1 SGHTA, CDR2 FQGNSA. This CDR3 spans 16 amino acids. The CDR3 nucleotides read TGTGCCAGCAGCTCAGGACCTGGGACGTCGAATTCACCCCTCCACTTT. Protein product: CASSSGPGTSNSPLHF.

The genes are TRBV7-2 and TRBJ2-3, with 11 bases matching TRBD2. This CDR3 is 15 amino acids long. Germline CDR1 and CDR2: SGHTA and FQGNSA. Unmatched junction bases numbered 6, after V lost 5 bases and J lost 5 bases. The CDR3 DNA follows: TGTGCCAGCAGCGTTAGCGGGGGGGCGAGAGATACGCAGTATTTT. It translates to CASSVSGGARDTQYF.

The V gene is TRBV14, the J gene TRBJ2-4; 7 positions match TRBD2. This CDR3 comprises 17 residues. Trimming took 0 bases from V and 5 from J; bases not matched to a gene: 10. Germline V gene data show CDR1 as SGHDN and CDR2 as FVKESK. The CDR3 sequence is CASSQDSVREVENIQYF. CDR3 nucleotide sequence: TGTGCCAGCAGCCAAGACTCGGTCCGGGAGGTAGAAAACATTCAGTACTTC.

The V and J genes are TRBV27 and TRBJ1-2; TRBD1 might be the D (6 bases). This CDR3 is built from 15 residues. Germline lookup yields CDR1 MNHEY and CDR2 SMNVEV (reference sequence). With 6 bases removed from V and 4 bases from J, the gap between germline ends came to 18 bases. The CDR3 is CASSPKRGHGYGYTF. The CDR3 DNA is TGTGCCAGCAGCCCTAAACGGGGGCACGGCTATGGCTACACCTTC.